A single sample gave rise to the 29 T cell receptor beta chains below, sequenced in a study of shared clonotypes between healthy human individuals. The method was immunoSEQ multiplex PCR; TCRdb's version includes in-frame clones alone and lacks a portion of them. The sample holds approximately 2,000,000 clones; 93% are singletons and the top ten take under 2%. CD45RO negativity and positive selection for CCR7 defined naive CD8 cells, a population that excluded terminally differentiated effector memory CD45RA+ cells. What was sequenced was naive CD8+ T cells from PBMCs. The receptors were sampled from a man in his late teens or twenties in good health. Some clones in this sample may be carry-over from other donors' samples.

The V and J genes are TRBV9 and TRBJ2-1; 10 nucleotides align to TRBD2. Germline V gives CDR1 SGDLS, CDR2 YYNGEE. The CDR3 is 20 residues long. The V segment lost 0 bases and the J segment 0 bases; nucleotides outside the gene matches: 12. The CDR3: CASSVGSASGRSISYNEQFF. The CDR3 DNA reads as TGTGCCAGCAGCGTAGGATCGGCTAGCGGGAGAAGTATCTCCTACAATGAGCAGTTCTTC.

V and J are TRBV5-1 and TRBJ2-7, with D perhaps matching TRBD1 (5 bases). Trimming cost V 4 bases and J 2 bases, with 10 bases left between them. CDR1 SGHRS and CDR2 YFSETQ come from the germline V gene. The CDR3 extends over 13 amino acids. The chain's CDR3 is CASSGDRTYEQYF. The CDR3 nucleotides read TGCGCCAGCAGCGGAGACAGAACCTACGAGCAGTACTTC.

The rearrangement uses TRBV19 and TRBJ2-3, with 12 bases matching TRBD2. In germline, CDR1 is LNHDA, CDR2 SQIVND (reference sequence). The V gene end was trimmed by 7 bases and the J gene end by 4 bases; junction bases not matched to a gene: 9. CDR3 length equals 16 residues. In nucleotides, the CDR3 is TGTGCCAGTACCAATTTACTAGCGGGAGGTCCAGATACGCAGTATTTT. Translation: CASTNLLAGGPDTQYF.

V usage is TRBV19 and J usage is TRBJ1-2; no clear D gene. The CDR3 spans 14 residues. Germline-derived CDR1 and CDR2 are LNHDA and SQIVND (reference sequence). Trimming left V 4 bases short and J 6 bases short, with 15 bases between. This chain's CDR3 is CASSSRLGLDGYTF. The CDR3 nucleotides are TGTGCCAGTAGTAGCCGGTTGGGGTTGGATGGCTACACCTTC.

The chain carries TRBV10-3 and TRBJ2-7; 15 bases agree with TRBD2. V gave up 4 bases and J gave up 7 bases; unmatched junction bases: 17. The CDR3 loop spans 19 amino acids. CDR1 is ENHRY, CDR2 SYGVKD, per germline. In DNA, the CDR3 is TGTGCCATCAGTGTATTGGGACTAGCGGGAGGACCTGCGGCCGGGGAGCAGTACTTC. Its translation: CAISVLGLAGGPAAGEQYF.

This chain links TRBV7-9 with TRBJ2-7, with 7 bases that match TRBD1. Looked up from germline, CDR1 is SEHNR and CDR2 is FQNEAQ (reference sequence). The CDR3 loop spans 14 amino acids. The V gene end was trimmed by 4 bases and the J gene end by 5 bases; junction bases not matched to a gene: 8. In DNA, the CDR3 is TGTGCCAGCAGCTCCGGACAGGTCGAAAACGAGCAGTACTTC. Amino acids: CASSSGQVENEQYF.

The rearrangement joins TRBV19 to TRBJ2-1; D is perhaps TRBD2 (6 bases). V dropped 6 bases and J dropped 6 bases, with 18 bases sitting between them. The CDR3 contains 15 residues. Germline assignment: CDR1 LNHDA and CDR2 SQIVND (reference sequence). The DNA of the CDR3 is TGTGCCAGTAGCGCTGGGGGGAGCTGGTCCAATGAGCAGTTCTTC. Encoded protein: CASSAGGSWSNEQFF.

Details on this clone: Other DNA variants within this sample encode the same CDR3. The chain couples TRBV27 to TRBJ1-5; no clear D gene. This CDR3 comprises 12 residues. Germline CDR1 reads MNHEY; CDR2 reads SMNVEV (reference sequence). V lost 6 bases and J 6 bases, leaving 9 bases between the germline ends. Here the CDR3 reads CASSGGSQPQHF. The DNA for the CDR3 is TGTGCCAGCAGCGGTGGGAGTCAGCCCCAGCATTTT.

The chain uses TRBV5-6 and TRBJ2-1; D ambiguous. With 2 bases removed from V and 5 bases from J, the gap between germline ends came to 8 bases. Germline lookup yields CDR1 SGHDT and CDR2 YYEEEE. The CDR3 contains 13 residues. CDR3 sequence reads: CASSLEINNEQFF. The CDR3 DNA reads TGTGCCAGCAGCTTAGAAATTAACAATGAGCAGTTCTTC.

This chain connects TRBV10-1 to TRBJ1-4; D perhaps matches TRBD1 (6 bases). The CDR3 length is 13 residues. CDR1 WNHNN and CDR2 SYGVQD come from the germline V gene (reference sequence). V was clipped by 7 bases and J by 10 bases, with 16 bases between them. CDR3 sequence: CASTDLRGGKLFF. The CDR3 DNA follows: TGCGCCAGCACCGACTTACGAGGGGGAAAACTGTTTTTT.

This clone came up a few times. The chain employs TRBV25-1 and TRBJ1-2; no clear D gene. The germline CDR1 and CDR2 sequences are MGHDK and SYGVNS. Trimming shortened V by 2 bases and J by 8 bases, and 9 bases separated the two germline ends. The CDR3 totals 12 residues. The CDR3 spells CASSEVRRGYTF. In nucleotides, the CDR3 is TGTGCCAGCAGTGAAGTGCGAAGGGGCTACACCTTC.

The V gene is TRBV6-6, the J gene TRBJ2-7, with D perhaps TRBD1 or TRBD2 (6 bases each). CDR1 is MNHNY and CDR2 is SVGAGI in the germline V gene (reference sequence). This CDR3 is 12 amino acids long. V was cut by 7 bases and J by 2 bases, with 9 bases left in between. The CDR3 sequence is CASTGGPYEQYF. In DNA, the CDR3 is TGTGCCAGCACTGGGGGGCCCTACGAGCAGTACTTC.

This clone was found once. This chain uses TRBV11-2 with TRBJ2-7, with 7 bases lining up with TRBD1. The CDR3 runs 17 residues. CDR1 is SGHAT and CDR2 is FQNNGV in the germline V gene. V was clipped by 3 bases and J by 1 base; unmatched bases: 12. CDR3 in amino acids: CASSLGPGQELSYEQYF. CDR3 nucleotide sequence: TGTGCCAGCAGCTTGGGGCCCGGACAGGAACTTTCCTACGAGCAGTACTTC.

The J gene is TRBJ2-7, the V gene TRBV5-6; D may be TRBD2 (6 bases). CDR3 length equals 12 residues. Germline V gene data show CDR1 as SGHDT and CDR2 as YYEEEE. V lost 3 bases and J lost 6, with 10 bases in between. The DNA for the CDR3 is TGTGCCAGCAGCTCGGCCGGGAGCGAGCAGTACTTC. Translation: CASSSAGSEQYF.

The gene calls are TRBV10-3 and TRBJ1-3, with a weak D call TRBD1 (6 bases). CDR3 length equals 16 residues. Trimming cost V 6 bases and J 8 bases, with 23 bases left between them. In germline, CDR1 is ENHRY, CDR2 SYGVKD. The CDR3 nucleotides read TGTGCCATCAGCGAGAGGGGGGCGTCTTTTGGGGACACCATATATTTT. Translating it yields CAISERGASFGDTIYF.

This chain links TRBV27 with TRBJ2-7, with 9 bases lining up with TRBD2. The CDR3 runs to 17 residues. V was pared by 3 bases and J by 0 bases, with 9 bases of the junction left unmatched. Per germline, CDR1 MNHEY and CDR2 SMNVEV (reference sequence). This CDR3 is CASSFSGSFGRSYEQYF. The CDR3 bases are TGTGCCAGCAGTTTTAGCGGGAGCTTCGGACGCTCCTACGAGCAGTACTTC.

Worth noting for this clone: The sample holds other DNA sequences that translate to the same CDR3. This chain joins TRBV28 and TRBJ2-5, with 9 bases lining up with TRBD1. Trimming took 6 bases from V and 5 from J; bases not matched to a gene: 7. The CDR3 consists of 14 residues. Germline lookup yields CDR1 MDHEN and CDR2 SYDVKM. CDR3 DNA sequence: TGTGCCAGCAGCCTTACAGGGGGCACGGAGACCCAGTACTTC. Translation gives CASSLTGGTETQYF.

A word on this clone: Other DNA sequences within the sample encode an identical CDR3. V and J are TRBV7-9 and TRBJ2-7; D is unresolved. The CDR3 contains 12 residues. Trimming removed 5 bases at V and 5 bases at J, with 10 bases between. Per germline, CDR1 SEHNR and CDR2 FQNEAQ (reference sequence). CDR3 DNA sequence: TGTGCCAGCAGCCCAGGACCTCACGAGCAGTACTTC. Its protein is CASSPGPHEQYF. Looking up the rest from reference TRBV7-9 and TRBJ2-7 gives the full variable domain: DTGVSQNPRHKITKRGQNVTFRCDPISEHNRLYWYRQTLGQGPEFLTYFQNEAQLEKSRLLSDRFSAERPKGSFSTLEIQRTEQGDSAMYLCASSPGPHEQYFGPGTRLTVT.

The table lists this clone with a few counts. The chain uses TRBV7-9 and TRBJ1-2; D remains ambiguous. V was pared by 2 bases and J by 6 bases, with 7 bases between. The CDR3 covers 12 residues. Germline CDR1 reads SEHNR; CDR2 reads FQNEAQ (reference sequence). The CDR3, as DNA: TGTGCCAGCAGCTTATGGGAGGATGGCTACACCTTC. Translation: CASSLWEDGYTF.

V is TRBV5-6 and J is TRBJ1-1; D is unresolved. Per germline, CDR1 SGHDT and CDR2 YYEEEE. With 5 bases removed from V and 0 bases from J, the gap between germline ends came to 20 bases. The CDR3 contains 17 residues. This CDR3 reads CASSSTMARELNTEAFF. The CDR3 nucleotides read TGTGCCAGCAGTTCAACAATGGCTCGGGAGTTGAACACTGAAGCTTTCTTT.

This clone was counted a single time. The J gene is TRBJ2-1, the V gene TRBV27, with TRBD1 identical over 10 bases. CDR1 is MNHEY, CDR2 SMNVEV, per germline (reference sequence). The V segment lost 9 bases and the J segment 1 base; nucleotides outside the gene matches: 6. There are 15 residues in the CDR3. This CDR3 is CASQPGQGSYNEQFF. The DNA for the CDR3 is TGTGCCAGTCAGCCGGGACAGGGGTCCTACAATGAGCAGTTCTTC.

The CDR3 region has the DNA TGTGCCAGCAGCGTCTCGATGTACAATGAGCAGTTCTTC. Protein sequence: CASSVSMYNEQFF. V and J are TRBV9 and TRBJ2-1; the D is unclear. Germline V CDR1 and CDR2: SGDLS, YYNGEE. V was pared by 2 bases and J by 4 bases, with 7 bases between. CDR3 length: 13 residues. Full variable domain (remainder filled in from reference TRBV9 and TRBJ2-1): DSGVTQTPKHLITATGQRVTLRCSPRSGDLSVYWYQQSLDQGLQFLIQYYNGEERAKGNILERFSAQQFPDLHSELNLSSLELGDSALYFCASSVSMYNEQFFGPGTRLTVL.

The genes are TRBV28 and TRBJ2-7; TRBD2 matches at 9 bases. V gave up 5 bases and J gave up 3 bases; unmatched junction bases: 11. There are 16 residues in the CDR3. Per the germline V gene, CDR1 is MDHEN and CDR2 is SYDVKM. The CDR3 spells CASSTSLAGPNYEQYF. CDR3 nucleotide sequence: TGTGCCAGCAGTACGTCACTAGCGGGCCCCAACTACGAGCAGTACTTC.

The chain is built from TRBV19 and TRBJ2-2; 7 nucleotides agree with TRBD2. There are 16 residues in the CDR3. V lost 6 bases and J lost 3; bases outside the gene matches: 10. CDR1 is LNHDA, CDR2 SQIVND, per germline (reference sequence). The DNA for the CDR3 is TGTGCCAGTAGGCAACCTCGGGGAGGGGACACCGGGGAGCTGTTTTTT. Translation gives CASRQPRGGDTGELFF. The variable domain in full, with the rest retrieved from reference TRBV19 and TRBJ2-2, is DGGITQSPKYLFRKEGQNVTLSCEQNLNHDAMYWYRQDPGQGLRLIYYSQIVNDFQKGDIAEGYSVSREKKESFPLTVTSAQKNPTAFYLCASRQPRGGDTGELFFGEGSRLTVL.

This chain joins TRBV4-3 and TRBJ1-3, with D tentatively TRBD1 (6 bases). The CDR3 loop spans 15 amino acids. Trimming took off 4 bases at V and 0 bases at J, with 10 bases between the two ends. Germline V CDR1 and CDR2: LGHNA, YSLEER. This CDR3 is CASSPGTHSGNTIYF. The CDR3, as DNA: TGCGCCAGCAGCCCTGGGACACACTCTGGAAACACCATATATTTT.

V usage is TRBV7-9 and J usage is TRBJ1-1; unclear D gene. V gave up 3 bases and J gave up 2 bases, with 22 bases separating them. CDR1 and CDR2 from the germline V gene are SEHNR and FQNEAQ (reference sequence). The CDR3 is made up of 18 amino acids. The chain's CDR3 is CASSFGLVDTQRNTEAFF. The CDR3 coding sequence is TGTGCCAGCAGCTTTGGTCTGGTTGATACTCAGCGCAACACTGAAGCTTTCTTT.

V and J are TRBV5-3 and TRBJ2-7, with a weak D call TRBD2 (5 bases). TRBV5-3 qualifies as an ORF whose function is uncertain. The CDR3 contains 15 residues. Trimming stripped 1 base from V and 0 bases from J, with 11 bases between. This chain's CDR3 is CARSLRLKSSYEQYF. DNA of the CDR3: TGTGCCAGAAGCTTGAGACTAAAGAGCTCCTACGAGCAGTACTTC.

This chain connects TRBV30 to TRBJ2-5, with a weak D call TRBD1 (5 bases). Germline values: CDR1 GTSNPN, CDR2 SVGIG (reference sequence). This CDR3 has 14 amino acids. Trimming removed 1 base at V and 2 bases at J, with 11 bases between. Here the CDR3 reads CAWSEGHLQETQYF. Written as DNA, the CDR3 is TGTGCCTGGAGTGAGGGGCACCTACAAGAGACCCAGTACTTC.

The chain uses TRBV30 and TRBJ1-1; no clear D. The CDR3 totals 13 residues. CDR1 GTSNPN and CDR2 SVGIG come from the germline V gene (reference sequence). The V end lost 3 bases, the J end lost 3 bases, and 11 bases lay between the germline ends. The CDR3 nucleotides read TGTGCCTGGAGGTTCGGGCAGCACACTGAAGCTTTCTTT. Protein: CAWRFGQHTEAFF.